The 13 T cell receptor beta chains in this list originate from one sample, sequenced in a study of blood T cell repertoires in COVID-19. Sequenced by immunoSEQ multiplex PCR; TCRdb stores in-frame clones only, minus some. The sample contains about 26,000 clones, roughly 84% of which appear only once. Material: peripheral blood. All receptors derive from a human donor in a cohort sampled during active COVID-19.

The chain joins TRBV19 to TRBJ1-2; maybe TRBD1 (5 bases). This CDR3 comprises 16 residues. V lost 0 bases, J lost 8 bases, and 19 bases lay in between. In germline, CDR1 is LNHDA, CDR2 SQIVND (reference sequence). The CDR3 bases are TGTGCCAGTAGTATAGACCTCAGGGATGGTAGCACGGGCTACACCTTC. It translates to CASSIDLRDGSTGYTF.

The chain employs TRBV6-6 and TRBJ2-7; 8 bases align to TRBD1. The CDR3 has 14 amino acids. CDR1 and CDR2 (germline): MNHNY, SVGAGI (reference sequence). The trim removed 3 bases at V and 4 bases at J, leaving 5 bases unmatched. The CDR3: CASSYGTGVYEQYF. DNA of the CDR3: TGTGCCAGCAGTTATGGGACAGGCGTTTACGAGCAGTACTTC.

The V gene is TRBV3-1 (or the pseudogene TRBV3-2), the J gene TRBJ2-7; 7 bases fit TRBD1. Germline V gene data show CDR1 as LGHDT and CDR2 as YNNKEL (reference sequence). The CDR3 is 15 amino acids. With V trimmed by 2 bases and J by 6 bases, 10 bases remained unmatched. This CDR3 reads CASSQNRGLWLEQYF. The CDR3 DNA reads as TGTGCCAGCAGCCAAAACAGGGGATTATGGCTCGAGCAGTACTTC.

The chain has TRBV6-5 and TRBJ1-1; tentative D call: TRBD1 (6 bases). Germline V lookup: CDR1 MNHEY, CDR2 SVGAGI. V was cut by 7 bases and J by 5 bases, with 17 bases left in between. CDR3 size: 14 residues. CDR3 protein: CASIQGRGLTEAFF. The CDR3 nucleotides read TGTGCCAGCATTCAGGGTAGGGGGTTGACTGAAGCTTTCTTT.

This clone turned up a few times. CDR3 nucleotide sequence: TGTGCCAGCAGCTCCCGGCAGGTTCCAACCGGGGAGCTGTTTTTT. Amino acid sequence: CASSSRQVPTGELFF. This chain joins TRBV5-4 and TRBJ2-2; no definite D call. V lost 3 bases and J lost 5, with 14 bases in between. CDR1 SGHNT and CDR2 YYREEE come from the germline V gene (reference sequence). This CDR3 spans 15 amino acids.

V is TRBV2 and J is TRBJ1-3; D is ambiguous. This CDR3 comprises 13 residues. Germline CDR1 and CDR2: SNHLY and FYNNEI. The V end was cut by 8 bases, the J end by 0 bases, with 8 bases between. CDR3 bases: TGTGCCAGCTCGGGTAGCTCTGGAAACACCATATATTTT. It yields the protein CASSGSSGNTIYF. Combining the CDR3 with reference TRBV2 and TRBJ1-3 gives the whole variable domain EPEVTQTPSHQVTQMGQEVILRCVPISNHLYFYWYRQILGQKVEFLVSFYNNEISEKSEIFDDQFSVERPDGSNFTLKIRSTKLEDSAMYFCASSGSSGNTIYFGEGSWLTVV.

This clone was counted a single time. The CDR3 loop reads CAWSAASGGYTF. The DNA for the CDR3 is TGTGCCTGGAGTGCGGCTTCGGGTGGCTACACCTTC. The genes are TRBV30 and TRBJ1-2; D gene uncertain. This CDR3 comprises 12 residues. Germline CDR1 and CDR2: GTSNPN and SVGIG (reference sequence). Trimming removed 1 base at V and 7 bases at J, with 10 bases between.

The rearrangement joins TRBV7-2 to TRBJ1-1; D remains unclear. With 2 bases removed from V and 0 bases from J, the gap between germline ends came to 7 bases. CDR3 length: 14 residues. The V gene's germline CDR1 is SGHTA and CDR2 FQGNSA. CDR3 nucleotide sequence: TGTGCCAGCAGCTTACAGGCCCTGAACACTGAAGCTTTCTTT. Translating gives CASSLQALNTEAFF.

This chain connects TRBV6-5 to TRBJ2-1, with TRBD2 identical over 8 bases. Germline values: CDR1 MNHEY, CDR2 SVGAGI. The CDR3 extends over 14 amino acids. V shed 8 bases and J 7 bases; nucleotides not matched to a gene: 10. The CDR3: CASVRTSGTNEQFF. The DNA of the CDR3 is TGTGCCAGCGTGAGAACTAGCGGAACAAATGAGCAGTTCTTC.

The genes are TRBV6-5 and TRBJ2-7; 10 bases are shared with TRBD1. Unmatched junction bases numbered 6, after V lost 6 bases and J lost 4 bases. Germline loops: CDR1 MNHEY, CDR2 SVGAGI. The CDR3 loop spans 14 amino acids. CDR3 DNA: TGTGCCAGCAGCCGCGGACAGGGGGGGTACGAGCAGTACTTC. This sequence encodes CASSRGQGGYEQYF.

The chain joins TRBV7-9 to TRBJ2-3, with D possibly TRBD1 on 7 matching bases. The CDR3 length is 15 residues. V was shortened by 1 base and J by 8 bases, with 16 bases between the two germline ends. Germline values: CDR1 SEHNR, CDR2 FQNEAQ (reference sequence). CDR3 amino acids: CASSLGSNRGGTQYF. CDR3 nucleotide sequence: TGTGCCAGCAGCTTAGGGTCTAACAGGGGAGGTACGCAGTATTTT.

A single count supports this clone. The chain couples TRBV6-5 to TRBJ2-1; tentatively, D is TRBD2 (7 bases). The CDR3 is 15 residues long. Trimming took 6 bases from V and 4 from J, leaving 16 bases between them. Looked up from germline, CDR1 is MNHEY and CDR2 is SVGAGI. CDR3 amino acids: CASRRGGTGYNEQFF. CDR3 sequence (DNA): TGTGCCAGCAGGAGGGGGGGCACCGGATACAATGAGCAGTTCTTC.

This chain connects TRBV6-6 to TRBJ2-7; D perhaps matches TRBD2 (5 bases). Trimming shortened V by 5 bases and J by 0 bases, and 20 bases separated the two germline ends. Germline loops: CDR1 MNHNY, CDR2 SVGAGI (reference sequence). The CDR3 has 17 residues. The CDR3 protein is CASSPGRGNIGSYEQYF. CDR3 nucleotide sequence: TGTGCCAGCAGTCCGGGGAGAGGAAATATAGGCTCCTACGAGCAGTACTTC.